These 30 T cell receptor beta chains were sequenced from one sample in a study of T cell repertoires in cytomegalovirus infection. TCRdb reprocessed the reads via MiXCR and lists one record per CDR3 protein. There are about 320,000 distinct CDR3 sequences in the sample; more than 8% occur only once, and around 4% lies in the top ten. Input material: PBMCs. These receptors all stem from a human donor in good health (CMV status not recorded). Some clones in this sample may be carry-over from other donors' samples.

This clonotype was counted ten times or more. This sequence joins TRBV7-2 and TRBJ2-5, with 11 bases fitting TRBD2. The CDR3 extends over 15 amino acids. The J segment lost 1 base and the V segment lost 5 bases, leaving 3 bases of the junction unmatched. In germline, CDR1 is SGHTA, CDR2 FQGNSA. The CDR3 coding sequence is TGTGCCAGCAGCGGGACTAGCGGAGCCCAAGAGACCCAGTACTTC. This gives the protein CASSGTSGAQETQYF.

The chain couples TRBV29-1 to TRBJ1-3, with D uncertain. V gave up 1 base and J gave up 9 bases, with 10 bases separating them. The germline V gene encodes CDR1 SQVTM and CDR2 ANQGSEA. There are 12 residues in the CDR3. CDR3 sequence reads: CSVEAGSATIYF. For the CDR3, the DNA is TGCAGCGTTGAAGCGGGGAGTGCCACCATATATTTT.

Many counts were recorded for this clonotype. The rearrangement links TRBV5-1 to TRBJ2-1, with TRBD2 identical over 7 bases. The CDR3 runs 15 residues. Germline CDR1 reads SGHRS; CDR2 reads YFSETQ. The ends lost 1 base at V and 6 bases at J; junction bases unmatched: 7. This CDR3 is CASSLTGGLSNEQFF. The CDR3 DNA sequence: TGCGCCAGCAGCTTGACGGGAGGTCTTTCCAATGAGCAGTTCTTC.

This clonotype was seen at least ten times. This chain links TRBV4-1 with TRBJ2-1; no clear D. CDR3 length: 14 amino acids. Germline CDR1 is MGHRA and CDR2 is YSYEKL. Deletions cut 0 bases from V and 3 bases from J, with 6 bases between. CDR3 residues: CASSQDGNYNEQFF. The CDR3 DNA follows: TGCGCCAGCAGCCAAGATGGCAACTACAATGAGCAGTTCTTC.

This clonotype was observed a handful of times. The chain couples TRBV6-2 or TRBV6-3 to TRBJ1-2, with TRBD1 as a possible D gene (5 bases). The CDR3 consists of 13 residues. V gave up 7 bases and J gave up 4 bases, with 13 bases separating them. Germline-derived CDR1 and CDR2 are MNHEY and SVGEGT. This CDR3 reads CASTPLGTYGYTF. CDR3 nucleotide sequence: TGTGCCAGCACCCCCTTAGGGACCTATGGCTACACCTTC.

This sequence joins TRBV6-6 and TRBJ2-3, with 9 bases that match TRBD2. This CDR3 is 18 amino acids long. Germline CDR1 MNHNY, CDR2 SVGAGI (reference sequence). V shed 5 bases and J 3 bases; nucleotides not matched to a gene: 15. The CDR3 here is CASSEEAARRGGTDTQYF. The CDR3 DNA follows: TGTGCCAGCAGTGAGGAAGCTGCGCGGCGGGGGGGAACAGATACGCAGTATTTT.

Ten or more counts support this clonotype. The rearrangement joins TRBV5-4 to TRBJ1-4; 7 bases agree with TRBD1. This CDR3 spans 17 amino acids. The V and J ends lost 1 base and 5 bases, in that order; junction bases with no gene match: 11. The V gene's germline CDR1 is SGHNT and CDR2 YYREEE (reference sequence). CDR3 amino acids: CASSLPSPGTANEKLFF. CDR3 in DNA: TGTGCCAGCAGCTTGCCAAGTCCCGGGACAGCGAATGAAAAACTGTTTTTT.

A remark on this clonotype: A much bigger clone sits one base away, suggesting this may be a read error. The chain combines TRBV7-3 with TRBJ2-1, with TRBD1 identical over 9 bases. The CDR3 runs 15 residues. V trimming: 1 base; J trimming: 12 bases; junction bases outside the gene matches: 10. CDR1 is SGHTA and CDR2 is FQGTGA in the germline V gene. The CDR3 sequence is CASSLMGTGFDGQFF. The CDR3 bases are TGTGCCAGCAGCTTAATGGGGACAGGGTTTGATGGGCAGTTCTTC.

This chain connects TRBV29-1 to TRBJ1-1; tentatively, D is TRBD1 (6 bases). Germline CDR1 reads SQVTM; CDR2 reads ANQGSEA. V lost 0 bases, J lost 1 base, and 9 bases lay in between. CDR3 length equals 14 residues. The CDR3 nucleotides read TGCAGCGTTGAAGATACAGGGAAGAACACTGAAGCTTTCTTT. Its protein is CSVEDTGKNTEAFF. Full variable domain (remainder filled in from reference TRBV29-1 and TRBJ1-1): SAVISQKPSRDICQRGTSLTIQCQVDSQVTMMFWYRQQPGQSLTLIATANQGSEATYESGFVIDKFPISRPNLTFSTLTVSNMSPEDSSIYLCSVEDTGKNTEAFFGQGTRLTVV.

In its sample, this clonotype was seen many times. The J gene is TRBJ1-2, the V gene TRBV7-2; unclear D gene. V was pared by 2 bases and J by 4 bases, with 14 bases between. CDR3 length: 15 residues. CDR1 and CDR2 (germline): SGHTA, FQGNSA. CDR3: CASSLPKDGSYGYTF. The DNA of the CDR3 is TGTGCCAGCAGCTTACCGAAGGATGGATCCTATGGCTACACCTTC.

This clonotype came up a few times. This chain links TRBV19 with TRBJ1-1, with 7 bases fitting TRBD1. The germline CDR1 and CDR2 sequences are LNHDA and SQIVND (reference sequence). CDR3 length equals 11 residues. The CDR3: CRTGKNTEAFF. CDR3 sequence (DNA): TGTCGGACAGGCAAGAACACTGAAGCTTTCTTT.

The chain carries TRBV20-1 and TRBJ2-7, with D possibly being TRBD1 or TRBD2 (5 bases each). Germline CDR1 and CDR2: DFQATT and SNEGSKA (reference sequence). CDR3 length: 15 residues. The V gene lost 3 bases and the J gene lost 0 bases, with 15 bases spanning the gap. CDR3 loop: CSASGVGAGSYEQYF. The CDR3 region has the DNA TGCAGTGCTAGCGGGGTCGGGGCTGGCTCCTACGAGCAGTACTTC.

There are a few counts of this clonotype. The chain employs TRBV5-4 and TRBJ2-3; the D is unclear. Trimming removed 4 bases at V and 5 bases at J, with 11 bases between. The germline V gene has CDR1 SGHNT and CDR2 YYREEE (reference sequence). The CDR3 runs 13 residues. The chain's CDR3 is CASSPAVEDTQYF. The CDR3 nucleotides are TGTGCCAGCAGCCCCGCAGTGGAAGATACGCAGTATTTT.

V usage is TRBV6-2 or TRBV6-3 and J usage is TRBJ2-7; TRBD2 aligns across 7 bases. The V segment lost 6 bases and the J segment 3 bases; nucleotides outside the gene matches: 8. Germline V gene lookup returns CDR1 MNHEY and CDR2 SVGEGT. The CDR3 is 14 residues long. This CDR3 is CASSSYGRSYEQYF. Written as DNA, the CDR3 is TGTGCCAGCAGCTCTTACGGGAGGAGCTACGAGCAGTACTTC.

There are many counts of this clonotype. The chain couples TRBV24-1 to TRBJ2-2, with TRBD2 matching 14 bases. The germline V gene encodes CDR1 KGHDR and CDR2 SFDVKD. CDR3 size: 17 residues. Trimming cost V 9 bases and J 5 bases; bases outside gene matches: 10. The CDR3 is CATGETSGRARTGELFF. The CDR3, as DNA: TGTGCCACCGGGGAGACTAGCGGGAGGGCCCGGACCGGGGAGCTGTTTTTT.

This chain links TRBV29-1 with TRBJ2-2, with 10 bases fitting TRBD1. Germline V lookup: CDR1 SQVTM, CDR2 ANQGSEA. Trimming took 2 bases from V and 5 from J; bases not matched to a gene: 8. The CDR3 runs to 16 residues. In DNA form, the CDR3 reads TGCAGCGTTGAAAGCTCAGGGACAGGGGAAACCGGGGAGCTGTTTTTT. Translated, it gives CSVESSGTGETGELFF.

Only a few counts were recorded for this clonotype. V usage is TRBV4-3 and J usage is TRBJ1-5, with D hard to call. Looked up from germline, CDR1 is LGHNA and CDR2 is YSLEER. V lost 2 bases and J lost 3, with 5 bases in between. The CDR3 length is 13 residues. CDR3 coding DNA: TGCGCCAGCAGCCAATGGAACAATCAGCCCCAGCATTTT. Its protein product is CASSQWNNQPQHF.

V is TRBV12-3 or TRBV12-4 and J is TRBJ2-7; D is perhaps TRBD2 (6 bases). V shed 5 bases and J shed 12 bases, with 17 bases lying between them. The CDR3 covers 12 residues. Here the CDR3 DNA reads TGTGCCAGCAGTGGAACCGGGGGTTCTTGGTACTTC. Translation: CASSGTGGSWYF.

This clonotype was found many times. The CDR3 DNA is TGTGCCAGCAGCCAAGACAGGGGTGTACGTACCTCACCCCTCCACTTT. The encoded protein is CASSQDRGVRTSPLHF. The chain combines TRBV7-8 with TRBJ1-6, with 8 positions matching TRBD1. The CDR3 spans 16 residues. Germline V lookup: CDR1 SGHVS, CDR2 FQNEAQ. V trimming: 5 bases; J trimming: 10 bases; junction bases outside the gene matches: 13.

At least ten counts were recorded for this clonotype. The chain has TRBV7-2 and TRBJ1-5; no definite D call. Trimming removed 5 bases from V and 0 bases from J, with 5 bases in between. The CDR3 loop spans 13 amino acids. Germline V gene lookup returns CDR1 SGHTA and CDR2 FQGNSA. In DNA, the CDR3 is TGTGCCAGCAGCACCCGTAGCAATCAGCCCCAGCATTTT. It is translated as CASSTRSNQPQHF.

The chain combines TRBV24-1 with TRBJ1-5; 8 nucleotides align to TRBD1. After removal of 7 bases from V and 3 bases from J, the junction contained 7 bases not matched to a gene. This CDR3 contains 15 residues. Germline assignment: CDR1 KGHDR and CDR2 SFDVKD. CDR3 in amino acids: CATSDRGSANQPQHF. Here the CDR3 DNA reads TGTGCCACCAGCGACAGGGGTTCGGCCAATCAGCCCCAGCATTTT.

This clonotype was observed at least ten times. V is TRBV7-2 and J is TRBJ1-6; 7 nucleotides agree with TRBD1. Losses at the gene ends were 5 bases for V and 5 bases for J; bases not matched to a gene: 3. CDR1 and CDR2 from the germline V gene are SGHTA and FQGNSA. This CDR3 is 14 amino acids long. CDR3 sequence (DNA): TGTGCCAGCAGCGGCGGGACAGATAATTCACCCCTCCACTTT. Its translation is CASSGGTDNSPLHF.

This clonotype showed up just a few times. CDR3 bases: TGTGCCAGCAAGGACGGGCGAAATAGCAATCAGCCCCAGCATTTT. It yields the protein CASKDGRNSNQPQHF. The gene calls are TRBV6-1 and TRBJ1-5; no clear D gene. V was pared by 7 bases and J by 0 bases, with 13 bases between. The length of the CDR3 is 15 residues. CDR1 is MNHNS and CDR2 is SASEGT in the germline V gene.

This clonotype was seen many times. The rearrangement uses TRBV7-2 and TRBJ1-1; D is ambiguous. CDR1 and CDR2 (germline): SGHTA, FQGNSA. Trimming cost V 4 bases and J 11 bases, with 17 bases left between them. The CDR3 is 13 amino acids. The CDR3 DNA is TGTGCCAGCAGCTATGGCCCGGGATATGGGGCTTTCTTT. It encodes CASSYGPGYGAFF.

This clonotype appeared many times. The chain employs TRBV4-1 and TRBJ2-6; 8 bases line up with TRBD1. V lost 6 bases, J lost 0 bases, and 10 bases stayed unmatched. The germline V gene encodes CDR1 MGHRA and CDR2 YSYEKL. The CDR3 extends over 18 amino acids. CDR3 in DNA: TGCGCCAGCAGACACGCCCGGACAGGGAGCTCTGGGGCCAACGTCCTGACTTTC. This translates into CASRHARTGSSGANVLTF.

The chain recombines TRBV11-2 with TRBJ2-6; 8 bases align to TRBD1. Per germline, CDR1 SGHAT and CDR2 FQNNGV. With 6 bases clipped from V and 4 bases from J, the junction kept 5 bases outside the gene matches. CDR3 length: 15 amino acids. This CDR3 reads CASRQGARGANVLTF. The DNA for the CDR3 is TGTGCCAGCAGGCAGGGGGCGAGGGGGGCCAACGTCCTGACTTTC.

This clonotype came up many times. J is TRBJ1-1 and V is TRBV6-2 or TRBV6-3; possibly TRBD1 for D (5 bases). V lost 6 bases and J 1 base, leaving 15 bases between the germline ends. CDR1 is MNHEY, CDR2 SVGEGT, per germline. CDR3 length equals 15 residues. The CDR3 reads CASRTTGPPNTEAFF. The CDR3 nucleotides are TGTGCCAGCAGGACGACGGGACCGCCGAACACTGAAGCTTTCTTT.

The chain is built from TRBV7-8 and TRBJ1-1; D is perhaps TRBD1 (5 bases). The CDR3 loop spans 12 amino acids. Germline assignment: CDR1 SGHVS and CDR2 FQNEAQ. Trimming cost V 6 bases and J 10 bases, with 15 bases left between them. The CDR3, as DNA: TGTGCCAGCAGTTATATCAGGGATGGAGCTTTCTTT. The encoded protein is CASSYIRDGAFF.

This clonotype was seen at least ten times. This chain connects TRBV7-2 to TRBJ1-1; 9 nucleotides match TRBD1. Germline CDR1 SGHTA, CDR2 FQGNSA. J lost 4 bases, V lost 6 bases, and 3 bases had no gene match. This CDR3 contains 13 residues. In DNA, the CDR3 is TGTGCCAGCAGACAGGGGGCGCGCACTGAAGCTTTCTTT. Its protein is CASRQGARTEAFF. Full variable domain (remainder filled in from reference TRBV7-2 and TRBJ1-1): GAGVSQSPSNKVTEKGKDVELRCDPISGHTALYWYRQSLGQGLEFLIYFQGNSAPDKSGLPSDRFSAERTGGSVSTLTIQRTQQEDSAVYLCASRQGARTEAFFGQGTRLTVV.

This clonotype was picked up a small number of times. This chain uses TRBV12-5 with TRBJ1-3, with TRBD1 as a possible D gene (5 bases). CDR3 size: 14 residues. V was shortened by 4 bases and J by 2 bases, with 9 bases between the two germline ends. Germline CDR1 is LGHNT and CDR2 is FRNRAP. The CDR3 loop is CASGSRVTGNTIYF. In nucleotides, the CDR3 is TGTGCTAGTGGTTCCAGGGTAACTGGAAACACCATATATTTT.